The 8 T cell receptor beta chains in this list originate from one sample, sequenced in a study of control samples from healthy donors and cancer patients. TCRdb's copy holds only in-frame clones and misses some; the assay was immunoSEQ multiplex PCR. The data hold about 180,000 clones, with almost 90% observed a single time. Sequenced: blood. The receptors here all came from a woman in her forties or fifties in good health.

V and J are TRBV9 and TRBJ2-3; no firm D call. V gave up 0 bases and J gave up 1 base, with 0 bases separating them. The CDR3 spans 12 residues. Germline loops: CDR1 SGDLS, CDR2 YYNGEE. In DNA, the CDR3 is TGTGCCAGCAGCGTAGGCACAGATACGCAGTATTTT. Amino acids: CASSVGTDTQYF.

This chain uses TRBV12-1 with TRBJ2-3; the table assigns TRBD2, which was not confirmed against the DNA. TRBV12-1 counts as a pseudogene. The CDR3 consists of 17 residues. The CDR3 sequence: CASSFCTSEVSTDTQYF. The CDR3, as DNA: TGTGCCAGCAGCTTTTGCACTAGCGAGGTAAGCACAGATACGCAGTATTTT.

DNA of the CDR3: TGTGCCAGCAGCTCCCCCGGACCGGGACGAGAGCAGTACTTC. Translating it yields CASSSPGPGREQYF. This rearrangement joins TRBV7-2 to TRBJ2-7; D tentatively fits TRBD1 or TRBD2 (5 bases each). Per the germline V gene, CDR1 is SGHTA and CDR2 is FQGNSA. V was clipped by 4 bases and J by 7 bases, with 17 bases between them. This CDR3 spans 14 amino acids. Variable domain in full (rest from reference TRBV7-2 and TRBJ2-7): GAGVSQSPSNKVTEKGKDVELRCDPISGHTALYWYRQSLGQGLEFLIYFQGNSAPDKSGLPSDRFSAERTGGSVSTLTIQRTQQEDSAVYLCASSSPGPGREQYFGPGTRLTVT.

The J gene is TRBJ1-5, the V gene TRBV20-1; D is possibly TRBD1 (6 bases). The CDR3 runs to 15 residues. CDR1 and CDR2 (germline): DFQATT, SNEGSKA (reference sequence). The V end lost 3 bases, the J end lost 5 bases, and 17 bases lay between the germline ends. CDR3 DNA sequence: TGCAGTGCTAGTAATTCAGCCAGGGGTGATCAGCCCCAGCATTTT. This gives the protein CSASNSARGDQPQHF.

This chain links TRBV7-9 with TRBJ1-5, with D maybe TRBD1 (6 bases). Trimming took 5 bases from V and 1 from J, leaving 12 bases between them. This CDR3 is built from 15 residues. Germline CDR1 is SEHNR and CDR2 is FQNEAQ (reference sequence). Here the CDR3 DNA reads TGTGCCAGCAGCCCGGCAGGGGCCAGCAATCAGCCCCAGCATTTT. It translates to CASSPAGASNQPQHF.

Remarks on this clone: Other DNA sequences in this sample translate to the same CDR3. The chain employs TRBV6-5 and TRBJ1-1, with D perhaps TRBD1 (6 bases). Trimming removed 4 bases from V and 1 base from J, with 10 bases in between. Germline CDR1 reads MNHEY; CDR2 reads SVGAGI. This CDR3 has 14 amino acids. CDR3 nucleotides: TGTGCCAGCAGTTTAAAGACAGGGAACACTGAAGCTTTCTTT. It codes for CASSLKTGNTEAFF.

The chain employs TRBV6-5 and TRBJ1-2; D gene ambiguous. The CDR3 is made up of 14 amino acids. Germline CDR1 reads MNHEY; CDR2 reads SVGAGI. V was shortened by 6 bases and J by 8 bases, with 19 bases between the two germline ends. As DNA, the CDR3 is TGTGCCAGCAGATCCGTCGGAGGGATCGGGGGCTACACCTTC. Protein sequence: CASRSVGGIGGYTF.

This clone was observed once. The chain joins TRBV5-5 to TRBJ1-2; D ambiguous. The CDR3 sequence is 14 residues long. Germline-derived CDR1 and CDR2 are SGHKS and YYEKEE (reference sequence). Deletions cut 0 bases from V and 9 bases from J, with 15 bases between. CDR3 DNA: TGTGCCAGCAGCTTGGTCGTGCAGGCCAGTAGCTACACCTTC. The encoded protein is CASSLVVQASSYTF.